The 24 T cell receptor beta chains presented below share a single source sample, sequenced in a study of T cell repertoires in cytomegalovirus infection. TCRdb reprocessed the reads via MiXCR and lists one record per CDR3 protein. The data contain about 310,000 distinct CDR3 sequences, roughly 17% of them singletons. Material: PBMCs. Receptors were obtained from a human donor in good health (CMV status not recorded). Some clones in this sample may be carry-over from other donors' samples.

In this sample, this clonotype turned up a few times. This chain joins TRBV6-5 and TRBJ2-1; 9 positions match TRBD2. With 0 bases clipped from V and 10 bases from J, the junction kept 10 bases outside the gene matches. In germline, CDR1 is MNHEY, CDR2 SVGAGI. The CDR3 is 16 amino acids. The CDR3 spells CASSYSLRRGGLEQFF. In nucleotides, the CDR3 is TGTGCCAGCAGTTACTCACTTCGGCGGGGGGGGCTAGAGCAGTTCTTC.

This clonotype was observed many times. This chain links TRBV7-2 with TRBJ2-7; the match to TRBD2 covers 7 bases. CDR1 and CDR2 from the germline V gene are SGHTA and FQGNSA. Trimming removed 5 bases from V and 2 bases from J; junction bases left unmatched: 9. The CDR3 has 15 residues. CDR3 amino acids: CASSHKRGQTYEQYF. CDR3 DNA: TGTGCCAGCAGCCATAAGCGGGGCCAGACCTACGAGCAGTACTTC.

With regard to this clonotype: An end of the junction differs from the germline gene, which may be a read error. The chain recombines TRBV5-1 with TRBJ2-7; 8 bases align to TRBD2. The CDR3 runs to 14 residues. CDR1 and CDR2 (germline): SGHRS, YFSETQ. The CDR3 loop is CASSSAGLVHERYF. The CDR3, as DNA: TGCGCCAGCAGCTCAGCGGGACTAGTCCACGAGCGGTACTTC.

A few counts support this clonotype. The chain has TRBV18 and TRBJ2-1; the D is unclear. The V and J ends lost 4 bases and 3 bases respectively, with 7 bases between them. This CDR3 is 13 amino acids long. CDR1 is KGHSH and CDR2 is LQKENI in the germline V gene. In DNA form, the CDR3 reads TGTGCCAGCTCACGCGAATTCTACAATGAGCAGTTCTTC. Residues: CASSREFYNEQFF.

This clonotype was detected many times. CDR3 residues: CASSLKRAGEETQYF. Here the CDR3 DNA reads TGTGCCAGCAGCTTAAAAAGGGCAGGGGAAGAGACCCAGTACTTC. This chain uses TRBV7-3 with TRBJ2-5, with D maybe TRBD1 (6 bases). V lost 1 base and J 3 bases, leaving 12 bases between the germline ends. CDR3 size: 15 residues. Germline lookup yields CDR1 SGHTA and CDR2 FQGTGA.

This rearrangement joins TRBV3-1 to TRBJ2-1; D gene uncertain. There are 13 residues in the CDR3. The germline V and J ends were trimmed by 1 base and 7 bases, with 8 bases remaining between them. Germline lookup yields CDR1 LGHDT and CDR2 YNNKEL (reference sequence). The CDR3 DNA sequence: TGTGCCAGCAGCCAAGTGGAGCTTAATGAGCAGTTCTTC. It encodes CASSQVELNEQFF.

This clonotype was counted ten times or more. The chain combines TRBV12-3 or TRBV12-4 with TRBJ2-7, with 7 bases matching TRBD1. Unmatched junction bases numbered 14, after V lost 6 bases and J lost 3 bases. This CDR3 has 16 amino acids. Here the CDR3 DNA reads TGTGCCAGCAGCCAATCTGGGACAGTAATAGGCTACGAGCAGTACTTC. This codes for CASSQSGTVIGYEQYF.

The sample holds many counts of this clonotype. This chain connects TRBV12-3 or TRBV12-4 to TRBJ2-7; possible D gene TRBD1, 6 bases. With 1 base removed from V and 7 bases from J, the gap between germline ends came to 14 bases. This CDR3 spans 14 amino acids. DNA of the CDR3: TGTGCCAGCAGTTTAGACACACAAAGGGGGGAGCAGTACTTC. As protein: CASSLDTQRGEQYF.

The chain combines TRBV5-4 with TRBJ2-5; 11 bases are shared with TRBD2. CDR1 SGHNT and CDR2 YYREEE come from the germline V gene (reference sequence). Trimming at V came to 5 bases and at J to 4 bases, leaving 7 bases not matched to a gene. This CDR3 comprises 15 residues. DNA of the CDR3: TGTGCCAGCAGTCAAACTAGCGGGGGTTTAGAGACCCAGTACTTC. Amino acid sequence: CASSQTSGGLETQYF.

This clonotype was counted at least ten times. This rearrangement joins TRBV20-1 to TRBJ2-1, with 9 nucleotides matching TRBD1. The germline gives CDR1 DFQATT, CDR2 SNEGSKA (reference sequence). The V gene end was trimmed by 5 bases and the J gene end by 7 bases; junction bases not matched to a gene: 9. This CDR3 has 14 residues. CDR3 in amino acids: CSAFPGQGKNEQFF. In DNA form, the CDR3 reads TGCAGTGCTTTCCCGGGACAGGGAAAAAATGAGCAGTTCTTC.

This clonotype has a handful of counts. The chain is built from TRBV20-1 and TRBJ2-3, with no clear D. From germline, CDR1 is DFQATT and CDR2 SNEGSKA (reference sequence). V lost 2 bases and J 3 bases, leaving 15 bases between the germline ends. The CDR3 consists of 15 residues. The DNA of the CDR3 is TGCAGTGCTAGACGGGTGGGTCGTAGGACAGATACGCAGTATTTT. Translation: CSARRVGRRTDTQYF.

In its sample, this clonotype was seen a few times. The rearrangement uses TRBV4-1 and TRBJ1-1; D uncertain. CDR3 length: 12 amino acids. V was shortened by 0 bases and J by 6 bases, with 5 bases between the two germline ends. The V gene's germline CDR1 is MGHRA and CDR2 YSYEKL. The CDR3 DNA follows: TGCGCCAGCAGCCAAGATCACGCTGAAGCTTTCTTT. Protein product: CASSQDHAEAFF.

This clonotype was seen ten or more times. The chain joins TRBV7-2 to TRBJ1-5, with TRBD1 matching over 9 bases. Losses at the gene ends were 1 base for V and 6 bases for J; bases not matched to a gene: 4. This CDR3 has 15 residues. The germline gives CDR1 SGHTA, CDR2 FQGNSA. The CDR3 loop reads CASSLGGTGTQPQHF. The CDR3 DNA follows: TGTGCCAGCAGCTTAGGAGGGACAGGGACTCAGCCCCAGCATTTT.

This clonotype was counted many times. The V gene is TRBV28, the J gene TRBJ2-7, with D tentatively TRBD2 (5 bases). The V and J ends lost 7 bases and 2 bases respectively, with 9 bases between them. CDR1 and CDR2 (germline): MDHEN, SYDVKM. CDR3 length: 12 residues. The DNA for the CDR3 is TGTGCCAGCACCGGGGATACCTACGAGCAGTACTTC. Its translation: CASTGDTYEQYF.

This chain links TRBV15 with TRBJ2-5; D possibly corresponds to TRBD2 (6 bases). CDR1 LNHNV and CDR2 YYDKDF come from the germline V gene (reference sequence). The CDR3 totals 15 residues. The germline V and J ends were trimmed by 0 bases and 1 base, with 9 bases remaining between them. CDR3 in DNA: TGTGCCACCAGCAGAGATTTGGGGGGCCAAGAGACCCAGTACTTC. As protein: CATSRDLGGQETQYF.

This clonotype was detected ten times or more. The rearrangement uses TRBV18 and TRBJ2-1; no clear D gene. Trimming took off 0 bases at V and 4 bases at J, with 13 bases between the two ends. The CDR3 is made up of 16 amino acids. The germline gives CDR1 KGHSH, CDR2 LQKENI. The CDR3 DNA reads TGTGCCAGCTCACCACCGAGCCGGGCCTCGTACAATGAGCAGTTCTTC. It is translated as CASSPPSRASYNEQFF.

Details on this clonotype: The junction does not match germline at one end; this may be a read error. The V gene is TRBV7-2, the J gene TRBJ2-2; D unresolved. The germline V gene encodes CDR1 SGHTA and CDR2 FQGNSA. The CDR3 consists of 14 residues. The CDR3 DNA sequence: TGTGCCAGCAGCTCCGGGCCGAACACCGAGGAGCTGTTTTTT. Its translation: CASSSGPNTEELFF.

The chain joins TRBV5-1 to TRBJ2-3, with TRBD1 identical over 8 bases. In germline, CDR1 is SGHRS, CDR2 YFSETQ. The J segment lost 1 base and the V segment lost 0 bases, leaving 4 bases of the junction unmatched. CDR3 length: 16 amino acids. The CDR3 DNA follows: TGCGCCAGCAGCTTGGGGGGACAGGAACGCACAGATACGCAGTATTTT. Translating it yields CASSLGGQERTDTQYF.

This clonotype was counted only a few times. This rearrangement joins TRBV9 to TRBJ2-3; no firm D call. With 0 bases removed from V and 2 bases from J, the gap between germline ends came to 10 bases. Per germline, CDR1 SGDLS and CDR2 YYNGEE. CDR3 size: 15 residues. CDR3 loop: CASSVDNLFTDTQYF. In DNA, the CDR3 is TGTGCCAGCAGCGTAGACAACTTATTCACAGATACGCAGTATTTT.

This clonotype was counted at least ten times. The genes are TRBV7-2 and TRBJ2-2; 11 nucleotides match TRBD2. The germline V gene encodes CDR1 SGHTA and CDR2 FQGNSA. This CDR3 is 17 amino acids long. Trimming removed 2 bases from V and 4 bases from J; junction bases left unmatched: 6. As DNA, the CDR3 is TGTGCCAGCAGCTTATCTGCTAGCGGGGGGTTCACCGGGGAGCTGTTTTTT. Translation gives CASSLSASGGFTGELFF.

At least ten counts were recorded for this clonotype. The chain employs TRBV24-1 and TRBJ1-1; tentative D call: TRBD1 (5 bases). The germline V and J ends were trimmed by 9 bases and 1 base, with 11 bases remaining between them. The germline V gene encodes CDR1 KGHDR and CDR2 SFDVKD. The CDR3 runs 13 residues. The CDR3 spells CATQDGTNTEAFF. DNA of the CDR3: TGTGCCACCCAGGACGGGACGAACACTGAAGCTTTCTTT.

This clonotype was recorded a few times. The chain uses TRBV5-1 and TRBJ2-5; 7 nucleotides align to TRBD2. J was trimmed by 0 bases and V by 5 bases; bases with no gene match: 7. Germline V gene data show CDR1 as SGHRS and CDR2 as YFSETQ. The CDR3 extends over 15 amino acids. CDR3 residues: CASSSGTTHQETQYF. DNA of the CDR3: TGCGCCAGCAGTTCCGGGACTACCCACCAAGAGACCCAGTACTTC.

J is TRBJ1-4 and V is TRBV7-4; TRBD1 aligns across 8 bases. Trimming took 5 bases from V and 8 from J; bases not matched to a gene: 10. The CDR3 is 15 amino acids. Germline values: CDR1 SGHVT, CDR2 SQSDAQ. CDR3 region: CASSGEQGAGEKLFF. The DNA for the CDR3 is TGTGCCAGCAGCGGGGAGCAGGGGGCGGGAGAAAAACTGTTTTTT.

The sample holds a few counts of this clonotype. The chain employs TRBV4-1 and TRBJ2-2, with 7 bases aligning to TRBD2. V gave up 0 bases and J gave up 6 bases; unmatched junction bases: 4. CDR1 is MGHRA, CDR2 YSYEKL, per germline. This CDR3 comprises 15 residues. The CDR3 protein is CASSQEALAAGELFF. Written as DNA, the CDR3 is TGCGCCAGCAGCCAAGAAGCGCTAGCGGCCGGGGAGCTGTTTTTT.